This TCR beta chain was identified in a study of cytomegalovirus exposure and HLA in healthy donors. J gave up 5 bases and V 5 bases, and 3 bases lay outside the gene matches. Germline lookup yields CDR1 KGHSH and CDR2 LQKENI. This CDR3 has 13 residues. About this clone: Its antigen is still unknown.

Points from the study as a whole: HLA alleles showed associations with 15,000 to 20,000 TCR beta sequences in a later analysis, at a 0.05 false discovery rate. A later analysis, which compared TCR beta chains of equal frequency, found the HLA-associated ones more clonally expanded. As a later analysis showed, a missense DCLRE1C variant was linked to trimming of TCR beta V- and J-genes.

It was with 60 Vbeta and 13 Jbeta primers that the PCR ran. Sequencing used immunoSEQ multiplex PCR; TCRdb keeps in-frame clones, though not all of them. The sample gives about 140,000 clones, 88% of which show up once; around 0.54% is in the top ten. The sequencing sample was made of PBMCs. The clonotype was recovered from a woman aged 40 to 55 in good health and CMV-seronegative. V is TRBV18 and J is TRBJ1-5; TRBD1 aligns across 7 bases. DNA of the CDR3: TGTGCCAGCTCATCCGACAGGGATCAGCCCCAGCATTTT. This sequence encodes CASSSDRDQPQHF.